This T cell receptor (beta chain) was found in a study of CD8+ T cells in alopecia areata (dated by TCRdb to between 2017 and 2018). For context, the study as a whole: In both human patients and the C3H/HeJ mouse model, the study applied high-throughput TCRbeta sequencing to look at T cell clonal expansion in alopecia areata. Human TCRbeta sequencing covered scalp tissue and sorted CD4+ and CD8+ peripheral blood T cells from patchy and totalis/universalis alopecia areata patients and healthy controls. Clonality in the scalp was compared among normal scalp (n=4), patchy alopecia areata scalp (n=8), and alopecia totalis/universalis scalp (n=8). RNA was extracted with the PAXgene miRNA kit for fixed scalp, the miRNeasy kit for PBMCs, and the RNeasy kit for mouse skin. Amplification of TCRbeta CDR3 regions was done by immunoSEQ multiplex PCR using 35 Vbeta forward primers and 13 Jbeta reverse primers.

Results and caveats for the whole study, not just this receptor: Shared TCR sequences between patients were less evident than in mice, which may be partly attributable to HLA diversity in the patient population. Higher clonality and more expanded CD8+ clones were observed in lesional scalp than in normal scalp, particularly in alopecia totalis/universalis, a finding suggestive of antigenic drive. Scalp TCR repertoire analysis is complicated because resident alphabeta T cells in normal human skin are also sequenced, whereas mouse skin is dominated by gammadelta T cells.

To prepare the library, the immunoSEQ multiplex PCR assay was applied. For TCR sequencing, RNA was extracted from every sample and reverse transcribed into cDNA to serve as template. First-strand cDNA was synthesized using SuperScript III with a 2:1 mix of oligo-dT and random hexamers. A synthetic immune receptor repertoire was used to assess amplification bias, and residual bias was removed computationally. Processing in the source paper ran as follows. After raw reads were preprocessed to remove errors, the CDR3 was defined following IMGT conventions as running from the conserved cysteine to phenylalanine. Clonality was computed by normalizing Shannon entropy by log2 of the number of productive unique TCRs and subtracting the result from 1. Scalp TCRbeta sequences were cross-referenced with sorted blood CD4 and CD8 repertoires so that the CD4 or CD8 identity of scalp clones could be inferred. As stored in TCRdb, this immuneACCESS dataset retains in-frame rearrangements with V and J assigned. A fraction of the clones does not appear; measured against another copy, unresolved V genes explain less than half of the discrepancy, and the remainder lacks a known reason. V and J calls and clone size are copied from that table; D and trimming were computed from the DNA. The sample has fewer than 110,000 clones on record, 45% to 60% of them singletons. About 9% of the sample goes to the ten largest clones.

Comment on this clone: The specificity of this receptor is unknown. Nothing much larger sits one base from this clone, and base qualities are not available.

PBMCs were isolated by density centrifugation and stained for CD3, CD4 and CD8, and CD4+ and CD8+ T cells were sorted on a FACSAria. Scalp biopsies and blood samples were obtained from unaffected controls. Including cysteine and phenylalanine, the CDR3 has 13 amino acids. Only the CDR3 portion is preserved as DNA: 39 bases, with reading frame beginning at the first base. The junction shows trimming of 6 bases on V and 0 bases on J, plus 11 bases between the germline ends. The CDR1 and CDR2 encoded by the germline V gene are SQVTM and ANQGSEA. Sample: CD4+ T cells sorted from blood. The V and J genes are TRBV29-1 and TRBJ1-1; confidence is insufficient to name the D gene. The TCR was taken from a human donor in good health. For the CDR3, the sequence is CSVVQRLNTEAFF. The DNA sequence is as follows: TGCAGCGTGGTCCAGAGATTGAACACTGAAGCTTTCTTT.